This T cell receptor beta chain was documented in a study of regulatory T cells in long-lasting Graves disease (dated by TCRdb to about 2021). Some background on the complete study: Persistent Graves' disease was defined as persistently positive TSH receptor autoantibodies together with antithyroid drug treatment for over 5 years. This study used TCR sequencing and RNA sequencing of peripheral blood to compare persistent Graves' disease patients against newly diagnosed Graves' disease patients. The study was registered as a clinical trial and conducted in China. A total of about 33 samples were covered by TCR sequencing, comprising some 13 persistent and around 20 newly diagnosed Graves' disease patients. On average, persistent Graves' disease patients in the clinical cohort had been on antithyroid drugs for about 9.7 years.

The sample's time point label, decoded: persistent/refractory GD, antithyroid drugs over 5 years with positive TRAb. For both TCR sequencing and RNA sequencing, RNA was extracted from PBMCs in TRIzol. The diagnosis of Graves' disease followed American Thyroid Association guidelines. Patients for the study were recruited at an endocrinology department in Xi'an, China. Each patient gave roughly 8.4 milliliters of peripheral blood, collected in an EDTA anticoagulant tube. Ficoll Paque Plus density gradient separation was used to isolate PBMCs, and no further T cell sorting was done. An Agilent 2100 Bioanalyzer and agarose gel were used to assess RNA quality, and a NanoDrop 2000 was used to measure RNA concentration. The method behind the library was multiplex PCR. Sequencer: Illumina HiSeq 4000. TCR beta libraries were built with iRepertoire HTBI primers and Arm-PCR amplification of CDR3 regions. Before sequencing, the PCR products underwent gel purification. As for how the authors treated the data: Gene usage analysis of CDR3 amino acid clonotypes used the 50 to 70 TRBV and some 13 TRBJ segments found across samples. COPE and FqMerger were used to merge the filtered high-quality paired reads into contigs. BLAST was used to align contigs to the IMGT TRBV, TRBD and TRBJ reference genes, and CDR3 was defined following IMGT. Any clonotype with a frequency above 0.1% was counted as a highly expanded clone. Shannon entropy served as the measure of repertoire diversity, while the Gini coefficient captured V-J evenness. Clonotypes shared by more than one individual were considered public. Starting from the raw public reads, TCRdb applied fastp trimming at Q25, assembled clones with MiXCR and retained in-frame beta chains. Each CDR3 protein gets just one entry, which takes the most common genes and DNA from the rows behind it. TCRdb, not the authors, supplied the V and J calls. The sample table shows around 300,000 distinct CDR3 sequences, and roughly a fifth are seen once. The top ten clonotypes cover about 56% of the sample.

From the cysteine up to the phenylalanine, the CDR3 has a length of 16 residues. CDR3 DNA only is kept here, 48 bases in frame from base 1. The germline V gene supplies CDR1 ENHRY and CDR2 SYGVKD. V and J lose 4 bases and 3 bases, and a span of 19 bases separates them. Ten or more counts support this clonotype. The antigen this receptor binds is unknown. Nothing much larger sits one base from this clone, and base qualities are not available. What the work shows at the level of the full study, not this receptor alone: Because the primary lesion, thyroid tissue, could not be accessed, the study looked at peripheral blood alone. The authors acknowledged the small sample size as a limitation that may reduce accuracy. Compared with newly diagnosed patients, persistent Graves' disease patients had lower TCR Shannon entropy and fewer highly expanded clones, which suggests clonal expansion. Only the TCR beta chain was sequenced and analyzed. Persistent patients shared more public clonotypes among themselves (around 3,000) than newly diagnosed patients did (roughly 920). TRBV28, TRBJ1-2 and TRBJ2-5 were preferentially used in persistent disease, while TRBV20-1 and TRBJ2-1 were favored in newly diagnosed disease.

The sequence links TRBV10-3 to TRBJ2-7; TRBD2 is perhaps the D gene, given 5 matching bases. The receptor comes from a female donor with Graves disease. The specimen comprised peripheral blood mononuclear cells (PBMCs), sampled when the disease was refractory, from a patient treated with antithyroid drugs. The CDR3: CAISVLGDGGNYEQYF. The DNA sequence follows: TGTGCCATCAGTGTTTTGGGTGACGGAGGTAACTACGAGCAGTACTTC.